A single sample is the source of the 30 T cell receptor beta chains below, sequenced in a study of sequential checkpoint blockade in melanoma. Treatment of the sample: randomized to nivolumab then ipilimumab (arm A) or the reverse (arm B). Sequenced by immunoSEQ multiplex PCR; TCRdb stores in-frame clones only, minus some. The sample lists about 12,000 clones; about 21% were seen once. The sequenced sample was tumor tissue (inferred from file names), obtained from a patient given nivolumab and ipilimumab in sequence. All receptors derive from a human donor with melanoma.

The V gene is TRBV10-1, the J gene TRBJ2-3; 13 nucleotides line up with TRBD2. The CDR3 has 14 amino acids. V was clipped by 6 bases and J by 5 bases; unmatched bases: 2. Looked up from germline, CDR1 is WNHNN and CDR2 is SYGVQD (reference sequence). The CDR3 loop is CASSRLAGGDTQYF. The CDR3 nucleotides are TGCGCCAGCAGCCGACTAGCGGGGGGAGATACGCAGTATTTT.

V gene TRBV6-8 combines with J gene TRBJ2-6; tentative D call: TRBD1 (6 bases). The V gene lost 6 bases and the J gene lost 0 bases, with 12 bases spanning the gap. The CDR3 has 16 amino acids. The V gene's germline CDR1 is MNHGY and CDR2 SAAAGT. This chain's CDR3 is CASRGTGPSGANVLTF. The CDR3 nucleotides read TGTGCCAGCAGAGGAACAGGGCCCTCTGGGGCCAACGTCCTGACTTTC.

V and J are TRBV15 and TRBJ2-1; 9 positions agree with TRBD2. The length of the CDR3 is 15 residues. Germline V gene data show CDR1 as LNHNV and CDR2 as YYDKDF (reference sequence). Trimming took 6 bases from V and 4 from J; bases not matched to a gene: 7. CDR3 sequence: CATSQTSGFYNEQFF. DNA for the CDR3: TGTGCCACCAGTCAGACTAGCGGTTTTTACAATGAGCAGTTCTTC.

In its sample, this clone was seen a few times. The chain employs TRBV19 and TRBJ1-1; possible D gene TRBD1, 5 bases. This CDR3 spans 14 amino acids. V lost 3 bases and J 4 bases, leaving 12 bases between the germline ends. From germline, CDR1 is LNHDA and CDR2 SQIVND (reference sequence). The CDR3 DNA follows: TGTGCCAGTAGTATTGAGGGGACGGGCACTGAAGCTTTCTTT. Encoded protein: CASSIEGTGTEAFF.

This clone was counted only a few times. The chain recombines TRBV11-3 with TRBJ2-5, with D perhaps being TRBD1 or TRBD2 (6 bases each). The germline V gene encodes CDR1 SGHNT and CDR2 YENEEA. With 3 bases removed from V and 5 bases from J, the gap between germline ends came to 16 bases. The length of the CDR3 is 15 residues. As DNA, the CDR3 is TGTGCCAGCAGCTTGGATTGGGGGGCCGGGGAGACCCAGTACTTC. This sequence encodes CASSLDWGAGETQYF.

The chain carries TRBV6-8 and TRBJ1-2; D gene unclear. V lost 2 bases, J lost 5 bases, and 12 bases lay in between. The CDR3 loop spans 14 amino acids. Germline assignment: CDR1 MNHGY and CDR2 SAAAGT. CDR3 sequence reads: CASSYRGPEYGYTF. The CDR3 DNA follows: TGTGCCAGCAGTTACCGAGGGCCAGAGTATGGCTACACCTTC.

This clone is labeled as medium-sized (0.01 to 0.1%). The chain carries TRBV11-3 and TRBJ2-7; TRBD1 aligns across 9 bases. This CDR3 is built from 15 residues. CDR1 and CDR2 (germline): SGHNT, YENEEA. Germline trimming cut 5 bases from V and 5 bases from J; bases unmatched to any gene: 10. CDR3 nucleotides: TGTGCCAGCAGCGCCGACGGACAGGGGTACAACGAGCAGTACTTC. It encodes CASSADGQGYNEQYF.

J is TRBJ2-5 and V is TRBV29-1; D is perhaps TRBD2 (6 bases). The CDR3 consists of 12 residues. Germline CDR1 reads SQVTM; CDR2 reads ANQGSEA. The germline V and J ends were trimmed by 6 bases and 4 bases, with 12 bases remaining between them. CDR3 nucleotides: TGCAGCGTAGGTCCGGGGGTAGAGACCCAGTACTTC. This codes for CSVGPGVETQYF. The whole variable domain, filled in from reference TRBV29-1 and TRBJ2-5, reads SAVISQKPSRDICQRGTSLTIQCQVDSQVTMMFWYRQQPGQSLTLIATANQGSEATYESGFVIDKFPISRPNLTFSTLTVSNMSPEDSSIYLCSVGPGVETQYFGPGTRLLVL.

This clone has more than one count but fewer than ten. The CDR3 region has the DNA TGTGCCAGCAGTTACCCCGGACAGGGTGACACCTTC. This gives the protein CASSYPGQGDTF. V is TRBV6-8 and J is TRBJ1-2; TRBD1 agrees at 8 bases. The trim removed 2 bases at V and 12 bases at J, leaving 5 bases unmatched. The germline gives CDR1 MNHGY, CDR2 SAAAGT. The CDR3 runs to 12 residues.

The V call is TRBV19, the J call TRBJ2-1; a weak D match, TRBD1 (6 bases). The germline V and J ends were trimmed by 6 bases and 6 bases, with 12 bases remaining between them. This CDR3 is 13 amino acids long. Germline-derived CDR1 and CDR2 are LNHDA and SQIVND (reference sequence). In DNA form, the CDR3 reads TGTGCCAGTAGCCTGTCAGGGGCCAATGAGCAGTTCTTC. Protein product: CASSLSGANEQFF.

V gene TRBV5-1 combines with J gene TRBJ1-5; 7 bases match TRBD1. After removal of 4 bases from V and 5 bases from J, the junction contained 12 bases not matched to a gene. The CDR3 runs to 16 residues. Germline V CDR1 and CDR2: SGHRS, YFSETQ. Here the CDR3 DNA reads TGCGCCAGCAGCCAACCGAGAAGGGGGCCTTATCAGCCCCAGCATTTT. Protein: CASSQPRRGPYQPQHF.

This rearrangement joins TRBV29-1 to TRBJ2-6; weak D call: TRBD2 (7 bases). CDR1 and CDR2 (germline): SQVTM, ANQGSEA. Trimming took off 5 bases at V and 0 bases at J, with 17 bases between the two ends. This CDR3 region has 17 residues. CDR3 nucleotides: TGCAGCGTTCCCGAGGGAGGGGGACCCTCTGGGGCCAACGTCCTGACTTTC. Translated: CSVPEGGGPSGANVLTF. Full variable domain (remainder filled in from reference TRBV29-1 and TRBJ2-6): SAVISQKPSRDICQRGTSLTIQCQVDSQVTMMFWYRQQPGQSLTLIATANQGSEATYESGFVIDKFPISRPNLTFSTLTVSNMSPEDSSIYLCSVPEGGGPSGANVLTFGAGSRLTVL.

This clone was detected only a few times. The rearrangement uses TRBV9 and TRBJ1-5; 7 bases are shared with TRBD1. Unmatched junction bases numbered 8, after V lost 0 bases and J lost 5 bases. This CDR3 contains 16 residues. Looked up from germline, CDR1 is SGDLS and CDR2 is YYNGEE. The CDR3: CASSVGGTANYQPQHF. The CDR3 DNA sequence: TGTGCCAGCAGCGTAGGCGGGACAGCCAATTATCAGCCCCAGCATTTT.

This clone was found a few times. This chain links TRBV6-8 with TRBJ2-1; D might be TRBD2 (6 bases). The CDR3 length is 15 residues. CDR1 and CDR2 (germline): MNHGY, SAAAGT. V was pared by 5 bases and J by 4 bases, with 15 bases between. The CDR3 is CASSTVGGDYNEQFF. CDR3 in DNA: TGTGCCAGCAGTACCGTAGGCGGGGATTACAATGAGCAGTTCTTC.

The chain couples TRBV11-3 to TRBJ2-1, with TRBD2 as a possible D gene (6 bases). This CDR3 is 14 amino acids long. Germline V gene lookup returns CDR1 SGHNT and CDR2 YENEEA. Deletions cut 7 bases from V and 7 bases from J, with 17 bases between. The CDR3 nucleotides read TGTGCCAGCATTGGTTTAGCGGAAGGGAATGAGCAGTTCTTC. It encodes CASIGLAEGNEQFF.

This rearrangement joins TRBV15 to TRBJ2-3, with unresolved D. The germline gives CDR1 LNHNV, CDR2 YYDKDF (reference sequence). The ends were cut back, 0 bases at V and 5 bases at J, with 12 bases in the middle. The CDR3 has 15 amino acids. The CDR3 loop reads CATSRDTALGDTQYF. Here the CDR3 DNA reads TGTGCCACCAGCAGAGATACGGCTCTCGGAGATACGCAGTATTTT.

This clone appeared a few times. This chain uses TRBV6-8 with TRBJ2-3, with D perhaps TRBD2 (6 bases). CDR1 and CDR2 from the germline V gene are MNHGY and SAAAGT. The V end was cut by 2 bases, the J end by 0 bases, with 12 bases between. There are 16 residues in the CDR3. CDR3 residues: CASSYGAGPSTDTQYF. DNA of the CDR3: TGTGCCAGCAGTTACGGGGCGGGGCCGAGCACAGATACGCAGTATTTT.

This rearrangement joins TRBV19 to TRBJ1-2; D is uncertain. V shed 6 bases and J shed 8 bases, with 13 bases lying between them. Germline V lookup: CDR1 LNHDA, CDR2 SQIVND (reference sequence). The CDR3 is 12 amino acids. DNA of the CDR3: TGTGCCAGTAGCCGGCAAGGAGCCGGCTACACCTTC. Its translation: CASSRQGAGYTF.

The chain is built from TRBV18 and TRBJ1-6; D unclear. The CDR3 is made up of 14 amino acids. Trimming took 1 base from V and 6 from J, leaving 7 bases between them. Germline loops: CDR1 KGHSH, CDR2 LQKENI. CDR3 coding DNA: TGTGCCAGCTCACCACAGGTCCCTAATTCACCCCTCCACTTT. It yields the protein CASSPQVPNSPLHF. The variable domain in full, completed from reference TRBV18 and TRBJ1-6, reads NAGVMQNPRHLVRRRGQEARLRCSPMKGHSHVYWYRQLPEEGLKFMVYLQKENIIDESGMPKERFSAEFPKEGPSILRIQQVVRGDSAAYFCASSPQVPNSPLHFGNGTRLTVT.

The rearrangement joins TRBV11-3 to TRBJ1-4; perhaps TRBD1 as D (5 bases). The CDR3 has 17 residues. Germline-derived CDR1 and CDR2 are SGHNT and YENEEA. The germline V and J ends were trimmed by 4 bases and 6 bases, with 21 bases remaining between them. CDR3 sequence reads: CASSSSLRARKDEKLFF. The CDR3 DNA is TGTGCCAGCAGCTCCTCCCTCAGGGCGAGGAAGGATGAAAAACTGTTTTTT.

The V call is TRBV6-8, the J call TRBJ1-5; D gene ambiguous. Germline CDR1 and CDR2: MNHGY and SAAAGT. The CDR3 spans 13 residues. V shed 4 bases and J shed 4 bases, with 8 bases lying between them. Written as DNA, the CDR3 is TGTGCCAGCAGTTTACACTTAAATCAGCCCCAGCATTTT. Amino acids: CASSLHLNQPQHF.

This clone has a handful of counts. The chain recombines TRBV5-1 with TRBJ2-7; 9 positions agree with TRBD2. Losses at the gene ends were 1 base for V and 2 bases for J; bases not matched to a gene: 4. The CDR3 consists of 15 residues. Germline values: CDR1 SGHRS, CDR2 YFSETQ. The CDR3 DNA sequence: TGCGCCAGCAGCTTGACGGGACTAGCTCCCTACGAGCAGTACTTC. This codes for CASSLTGLAPYEQYF.

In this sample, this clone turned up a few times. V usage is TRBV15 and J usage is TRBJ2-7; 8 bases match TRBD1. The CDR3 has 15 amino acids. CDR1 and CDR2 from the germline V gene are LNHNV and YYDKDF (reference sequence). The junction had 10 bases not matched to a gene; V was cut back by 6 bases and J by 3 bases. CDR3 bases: TGTGCCACCAGTTTGGACAGGGCGGGAATCTACGAGCAGTACTTC. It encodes CATSLDRAGIYEQYF.

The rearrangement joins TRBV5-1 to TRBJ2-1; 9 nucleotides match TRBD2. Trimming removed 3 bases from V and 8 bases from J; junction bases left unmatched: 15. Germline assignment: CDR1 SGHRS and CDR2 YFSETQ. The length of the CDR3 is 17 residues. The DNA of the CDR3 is TGCGCCAGCAGCTCCCTTCTGAGCGGGGGGCTGGACGATGAGCAGTTCTTC. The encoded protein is CASSSLLSGGLDDEQFF. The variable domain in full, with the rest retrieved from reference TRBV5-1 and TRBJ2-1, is KAGVTQTPRYLIKTRGQQVTLSCSPISGHRSVSWYQQTPGQGLQFLFEYFSETQRNKGNFPGRFSGRQFSNSRSEMNVSTLELGDSALYLCASSSLLSGGLDDEQFFGPGTRLTVL.

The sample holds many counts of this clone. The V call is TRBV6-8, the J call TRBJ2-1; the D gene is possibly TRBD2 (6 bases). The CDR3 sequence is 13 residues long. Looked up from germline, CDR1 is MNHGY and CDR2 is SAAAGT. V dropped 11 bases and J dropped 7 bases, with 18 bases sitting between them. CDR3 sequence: CAASAGPLNEQFF. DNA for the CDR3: TGTGCCGCTTCTGCGGGACCCCTAAATGAGCAGTTCTTC.

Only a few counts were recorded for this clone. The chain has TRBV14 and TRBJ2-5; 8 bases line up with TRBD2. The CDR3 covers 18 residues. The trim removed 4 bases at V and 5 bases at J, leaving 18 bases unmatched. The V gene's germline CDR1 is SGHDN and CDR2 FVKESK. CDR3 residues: CASSPNSDLAGSWETQYF. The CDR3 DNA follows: TGTGCCAGCAGCCCTAATTCGGATTTAGCGGGAAGCTGGGAGACCCAGTACTTC.

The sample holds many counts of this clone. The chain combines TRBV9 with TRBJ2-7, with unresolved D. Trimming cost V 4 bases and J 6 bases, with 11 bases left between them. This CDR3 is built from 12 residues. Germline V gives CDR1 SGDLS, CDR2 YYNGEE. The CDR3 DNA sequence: TGTGCCAGCAGCTCATCAGCCTTCGAGCAGTACTTC. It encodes CASSSSAFEQYF.

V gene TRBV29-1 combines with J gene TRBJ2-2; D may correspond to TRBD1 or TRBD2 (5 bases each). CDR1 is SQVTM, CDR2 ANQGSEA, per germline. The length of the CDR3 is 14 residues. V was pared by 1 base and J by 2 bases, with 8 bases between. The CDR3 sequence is CSVEAGSNTGELFF. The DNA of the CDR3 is TGCAGCGTTGAAGCAGGGAGTAACACCGGGGAGCTGTTTTTT.

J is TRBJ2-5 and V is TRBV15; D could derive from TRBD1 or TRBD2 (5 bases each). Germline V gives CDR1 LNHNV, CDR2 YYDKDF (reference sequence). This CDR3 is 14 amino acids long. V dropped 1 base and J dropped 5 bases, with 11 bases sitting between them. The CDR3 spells CATSRVIEGETQYF. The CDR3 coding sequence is TGTGCCACCAGCAGAGTCATAGAGGGGGAGACCCAGTACTTC.

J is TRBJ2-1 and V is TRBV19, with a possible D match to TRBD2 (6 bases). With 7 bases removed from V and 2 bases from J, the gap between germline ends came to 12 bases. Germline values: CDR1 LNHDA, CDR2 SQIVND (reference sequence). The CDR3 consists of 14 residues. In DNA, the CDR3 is TGTGCCAGTATTGGACGGGGGACCTACAATGAGCAGTTCTTC. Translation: CASIGRGTYNEQFF.